This TCR beta chain was sequenced in a study of T cells in women clearing cervical HPV infection. In the study overall: Controls were women whose single incident HPV16 infection cleared within 12 months without precancer or cancer.

A remark on this clone: Its antigen remains unidentified. With the read ending 3 residues before the CDR3 end, the germline J gene is used to fill in that end.

The CDR3 has 16 residues. V lost 7 bases to trimming and J lost 0 bases, with 16 bases between them. Germline V CDR1 and CDR2: SNHLY, FYNNEI. Findings and limits, study-wide: Effector/memory and HPV-specific T cells were not isolated, and association timing is unknown.

The assay was immunoSEQ multiplex PCR, and TCRdb's table has in-frame clones only and misses some. This table lists some 30,000 clones. The sequence came from a woman aged 18-70 years with a cervical HPV16 infection that either progressed to CIN3+ or cleared (not recorded which). J is TRBJ1-5 and V is TRBV2, with a tentative D call TRBD1 (6 bases). The sample taken for sequencing was blood buffy coat. CDR3 in amino acids: CASKRTGLYSNQPQHF. CDR3 DNA, as far as it was read: TGTGCCAGCAAACGAACAGGGTTATATAGCAATCAGCCC.